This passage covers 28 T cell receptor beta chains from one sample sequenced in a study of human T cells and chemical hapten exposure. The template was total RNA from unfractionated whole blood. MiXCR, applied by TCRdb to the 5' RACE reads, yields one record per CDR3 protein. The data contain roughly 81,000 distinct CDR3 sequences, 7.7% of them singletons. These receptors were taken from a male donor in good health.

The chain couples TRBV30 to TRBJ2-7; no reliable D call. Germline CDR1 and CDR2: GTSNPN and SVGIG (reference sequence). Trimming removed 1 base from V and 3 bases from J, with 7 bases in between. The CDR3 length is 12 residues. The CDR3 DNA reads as TGTGCCTGGAGTGGACCTGGCTACGAGCAGTACTTC. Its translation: CAWSGPGYEQYF.

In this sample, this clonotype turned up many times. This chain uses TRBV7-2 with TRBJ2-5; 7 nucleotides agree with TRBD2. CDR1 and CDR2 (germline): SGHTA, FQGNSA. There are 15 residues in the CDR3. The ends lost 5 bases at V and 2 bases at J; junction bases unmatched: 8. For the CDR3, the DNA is TGTGCCAGCAGCAACAGACTAGCAGATCAAGAGACCCAGTACTTC. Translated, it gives CASSNRLADQETQYF.

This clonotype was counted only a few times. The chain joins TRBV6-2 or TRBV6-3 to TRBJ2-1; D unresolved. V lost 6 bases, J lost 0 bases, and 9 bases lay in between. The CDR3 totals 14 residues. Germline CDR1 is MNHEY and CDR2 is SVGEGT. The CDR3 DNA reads TGTGCCAGCAGGCCAATTTACTCCTACAATGAGCAGTTCTTC. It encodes CASRPIYSYNEQFF.

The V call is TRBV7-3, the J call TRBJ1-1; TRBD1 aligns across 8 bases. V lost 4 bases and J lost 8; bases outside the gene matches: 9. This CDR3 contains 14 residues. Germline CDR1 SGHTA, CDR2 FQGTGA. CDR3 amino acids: CASSSGLGQGEAFF. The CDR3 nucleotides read TGTGCCAGCAGCTCAGGCCTAGGACAGGGAGAAGCTTTCTTT.

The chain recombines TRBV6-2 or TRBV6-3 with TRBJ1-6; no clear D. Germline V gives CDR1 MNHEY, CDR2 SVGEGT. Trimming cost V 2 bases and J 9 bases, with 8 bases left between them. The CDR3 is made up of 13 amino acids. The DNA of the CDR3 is TGTGCCAGCAGTTACCAGTTACGTTCACCCCTCCACTTT. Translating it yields CASSYQLRSPLHF.

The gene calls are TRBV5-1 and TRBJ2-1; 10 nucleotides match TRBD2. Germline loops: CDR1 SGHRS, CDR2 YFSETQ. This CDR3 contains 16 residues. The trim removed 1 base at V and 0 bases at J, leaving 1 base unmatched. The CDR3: CASSLRLAGSYNEQFF. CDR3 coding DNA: TGCGCCAGCAGCTTGAGACTAGCGGGCTCCTACAATGAGCAGTTCTTC.

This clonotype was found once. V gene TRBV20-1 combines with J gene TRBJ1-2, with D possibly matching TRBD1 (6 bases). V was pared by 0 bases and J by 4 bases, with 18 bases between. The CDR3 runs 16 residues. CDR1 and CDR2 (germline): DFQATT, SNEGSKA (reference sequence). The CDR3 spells CSARDPPDSSFYGYTF. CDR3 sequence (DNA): TGCAGTGCTAGAGATCCCCCGGACAGCAGCTTCTATGGCTACACCTTC.

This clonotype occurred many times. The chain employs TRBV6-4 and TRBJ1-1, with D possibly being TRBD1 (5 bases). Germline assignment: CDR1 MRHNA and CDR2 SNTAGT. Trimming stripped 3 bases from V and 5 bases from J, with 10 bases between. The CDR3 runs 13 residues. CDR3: CASSEQGGTEAFF. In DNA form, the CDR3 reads TGTGCCAGCAGTGAGCAGGGAGGGACTGAAGCTTTCTTT.

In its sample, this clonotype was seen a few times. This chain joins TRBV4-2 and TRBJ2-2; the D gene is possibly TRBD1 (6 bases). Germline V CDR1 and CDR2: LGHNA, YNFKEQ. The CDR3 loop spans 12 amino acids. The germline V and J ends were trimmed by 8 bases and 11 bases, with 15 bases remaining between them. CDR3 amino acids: CASSPPGTELFF. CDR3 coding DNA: TGTGCCAGCTCACCTCCCGGGACAGAGCTGTTTTTT.

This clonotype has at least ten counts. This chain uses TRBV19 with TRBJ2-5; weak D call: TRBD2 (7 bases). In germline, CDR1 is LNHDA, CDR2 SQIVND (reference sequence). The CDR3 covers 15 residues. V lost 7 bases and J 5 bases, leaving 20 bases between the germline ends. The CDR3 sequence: CASTPGEGKGETQYF. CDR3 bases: TGTGCCAGTACTCCAGGGGAGGGGAAGGGGGAGACCCAGTACTTC.

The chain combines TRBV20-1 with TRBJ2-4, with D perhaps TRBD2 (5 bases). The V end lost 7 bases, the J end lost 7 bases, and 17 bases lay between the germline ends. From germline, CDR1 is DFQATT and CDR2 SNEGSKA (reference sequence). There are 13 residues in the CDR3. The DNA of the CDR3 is TGCAGTGTTCCGGACGGGCCGGGGAACATTCAGTACTTC. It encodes CSVPDGPGNIQYF.

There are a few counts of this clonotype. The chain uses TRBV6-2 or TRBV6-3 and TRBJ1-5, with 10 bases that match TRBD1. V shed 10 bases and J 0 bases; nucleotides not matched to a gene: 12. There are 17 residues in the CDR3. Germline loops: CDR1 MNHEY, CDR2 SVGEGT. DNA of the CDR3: TGTGCCACCCGGACAGGGGGAAGACTTTATAGCAATCAGCCCCAGCATTTT. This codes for CATRTGGRLYSNQPQHF.

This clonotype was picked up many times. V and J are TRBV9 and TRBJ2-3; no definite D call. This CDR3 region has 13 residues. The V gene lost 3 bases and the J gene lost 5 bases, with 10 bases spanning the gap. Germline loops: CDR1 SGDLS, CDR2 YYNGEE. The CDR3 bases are TGTGCCAGCAGCGGAGGCGATCGAGATACGCAGTATTTT. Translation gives CASSGGDRDTQYF. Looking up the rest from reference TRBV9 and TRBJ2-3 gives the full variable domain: DSGVTQTPKHLITATGQRVTLRCSPRSGDLSVYWYQQSLDQGLQFLIQYYNGEERAKGNILERFSAQQFPDLHSELNLSSLELGDSALYFCASSGGDRDTQYFGPGTRLTVL.

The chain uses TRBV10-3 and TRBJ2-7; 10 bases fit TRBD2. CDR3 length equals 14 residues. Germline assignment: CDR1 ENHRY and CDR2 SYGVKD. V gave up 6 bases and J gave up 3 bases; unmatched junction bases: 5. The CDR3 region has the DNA TGTGCCATCAGGGAGAGCGGGAGGGACTACGAGCAGTACTTC. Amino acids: CAIRESGRDYEQYF.

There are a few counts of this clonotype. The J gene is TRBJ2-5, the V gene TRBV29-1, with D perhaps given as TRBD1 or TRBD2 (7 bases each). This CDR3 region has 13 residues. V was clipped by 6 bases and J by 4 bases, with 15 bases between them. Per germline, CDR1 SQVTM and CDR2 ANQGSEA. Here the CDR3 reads CSVQGGGRETQYF. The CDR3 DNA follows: TGCAGCGTCCAGGGAGGGGGCAGAGAGACCCAGTACTTC.

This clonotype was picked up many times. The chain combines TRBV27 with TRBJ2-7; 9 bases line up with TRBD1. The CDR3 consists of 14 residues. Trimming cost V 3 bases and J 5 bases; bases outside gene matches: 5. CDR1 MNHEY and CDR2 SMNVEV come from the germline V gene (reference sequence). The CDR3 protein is CASSFGQGTDEQYF. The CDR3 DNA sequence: TGTGCCAGCAGTTTCGGACAGGGGACGGACGAGCAGTACTTC.

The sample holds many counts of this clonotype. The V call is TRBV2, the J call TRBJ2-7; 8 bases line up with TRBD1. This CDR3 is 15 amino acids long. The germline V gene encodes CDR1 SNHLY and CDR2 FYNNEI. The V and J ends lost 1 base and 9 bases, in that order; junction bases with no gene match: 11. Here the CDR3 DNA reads TGTGCCAGCAGTGAAGGCCGGGACAGGTCCTCCGGGCAGTACTTC. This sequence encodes CASSEGRDRSSGQYF.

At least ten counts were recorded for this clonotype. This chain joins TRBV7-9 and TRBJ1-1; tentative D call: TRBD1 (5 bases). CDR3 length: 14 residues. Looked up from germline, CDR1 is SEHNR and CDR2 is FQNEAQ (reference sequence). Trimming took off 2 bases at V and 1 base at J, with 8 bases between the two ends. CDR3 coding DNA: TGTGCCAGCAGCTTACACCAGGGGAACACTGAAGCTTTCTTT. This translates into CASSLHQGNTEAFF.

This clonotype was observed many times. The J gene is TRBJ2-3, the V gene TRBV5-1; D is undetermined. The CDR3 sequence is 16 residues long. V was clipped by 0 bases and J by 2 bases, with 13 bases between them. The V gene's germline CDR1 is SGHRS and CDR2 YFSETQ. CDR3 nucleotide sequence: TGCGCCAGCAGCTTGGAGGGCTCGCAAGCCACAGATACGCAGTATTTT. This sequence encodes CASSLEGSQATDTQYF. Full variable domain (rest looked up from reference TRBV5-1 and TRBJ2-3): KAGVTQTPRYLIKTRGQQVTLSCSPISGHRSVSWYQQTPGQGLQFLFEYFSETQRNKGNFPGRFSGRQFSNSRSEMNVSTLELGDSALYLCASSLEGSQATDTQYFGPGTRLTVL.

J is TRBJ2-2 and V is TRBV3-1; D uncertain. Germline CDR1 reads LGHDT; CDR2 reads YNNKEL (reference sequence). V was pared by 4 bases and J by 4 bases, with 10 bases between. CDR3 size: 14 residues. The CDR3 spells CASSPNGRTGELFF. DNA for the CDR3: TGTGCCAGCAGCCCGAATGGCCGCACCGGGGAGCTGTTTTTT.

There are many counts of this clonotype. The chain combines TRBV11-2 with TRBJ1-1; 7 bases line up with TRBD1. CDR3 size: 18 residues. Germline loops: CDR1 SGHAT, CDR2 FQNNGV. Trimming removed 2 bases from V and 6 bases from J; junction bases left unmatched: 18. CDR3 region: CASSLKDGTASFGAEAFF. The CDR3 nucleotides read TGTGCCAGCAGCTTAAAGGACGGGACAGCTTCTTTCGGGGCTGAAGCTTTCTTT.

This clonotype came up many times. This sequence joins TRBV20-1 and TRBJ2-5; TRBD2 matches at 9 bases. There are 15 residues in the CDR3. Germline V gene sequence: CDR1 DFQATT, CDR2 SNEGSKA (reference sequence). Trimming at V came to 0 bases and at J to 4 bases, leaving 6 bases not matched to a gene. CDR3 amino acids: CSARDWGLAGETQYF. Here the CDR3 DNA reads TGCAGTGCTAGAGATTGGGGACTAGCAGGAGAGACCCAGTACTTC.

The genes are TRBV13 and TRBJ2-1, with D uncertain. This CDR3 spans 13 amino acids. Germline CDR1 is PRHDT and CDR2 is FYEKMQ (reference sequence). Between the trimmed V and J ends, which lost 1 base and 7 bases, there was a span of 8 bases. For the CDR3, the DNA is TGTGCCAGCAGCTTAGAGGCAGGTAATGAGCAGTTCTTC. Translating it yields CASSLEAGNEQFF.

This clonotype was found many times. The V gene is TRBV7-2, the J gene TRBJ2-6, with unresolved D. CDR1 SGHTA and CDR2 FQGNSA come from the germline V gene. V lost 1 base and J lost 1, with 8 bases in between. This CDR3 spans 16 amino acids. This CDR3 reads CASSLVSGSGANVLTF. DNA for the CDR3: TGTGCCAGCAGCTTAGTGTCCGGGTCTGGGGCCAACGTCCTGACTTTC.

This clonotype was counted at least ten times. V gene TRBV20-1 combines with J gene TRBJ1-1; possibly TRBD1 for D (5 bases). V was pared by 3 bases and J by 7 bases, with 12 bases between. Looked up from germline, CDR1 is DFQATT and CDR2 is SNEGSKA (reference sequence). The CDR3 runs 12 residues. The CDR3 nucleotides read TGCAGTGCTAGGGTCCGGGACTTTGAAGCTTTCTTT. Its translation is CSARVRDFEAFF.

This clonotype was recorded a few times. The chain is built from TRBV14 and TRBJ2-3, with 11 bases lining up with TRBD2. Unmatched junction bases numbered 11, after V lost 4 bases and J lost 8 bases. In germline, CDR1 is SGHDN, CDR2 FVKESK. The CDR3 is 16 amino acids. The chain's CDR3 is CASSPGTSGPVGTQYF. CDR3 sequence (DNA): TGTGCCAGCAGCCCCGGGACTAGCGGCCCCGTCGGTACGCAGTATTTT.

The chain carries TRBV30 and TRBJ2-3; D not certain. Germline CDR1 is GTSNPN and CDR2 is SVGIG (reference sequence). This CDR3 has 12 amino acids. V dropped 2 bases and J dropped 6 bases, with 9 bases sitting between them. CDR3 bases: TGTGCCTGGAGTTCCCGGGCTGATACGCAGTATTTT. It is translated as CAWSSRADTQYF.

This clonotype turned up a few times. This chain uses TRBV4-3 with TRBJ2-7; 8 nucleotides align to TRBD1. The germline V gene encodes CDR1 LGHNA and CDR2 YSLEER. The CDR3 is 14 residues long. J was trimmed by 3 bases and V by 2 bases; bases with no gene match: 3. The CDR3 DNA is TGCGCCAGCAGCCAACAGACAGGGGACTACGAGCAGTACTTC. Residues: CASSQQTGDYEQYF.